The 24 T cell receptor beta chains below were found in one sample sequenced in a study of spatial heterogeneity in lung cancer. No antigen is known for these receptors. Study-level findings and limits: For expanded intratumoral alpha and beta TCRs, counts tracked tumor mutation counts.

TCRdb re-called the 5' RACE reads through MiXCR, storing one row per CDR3 protein. The sample gives some 96,000 distinct CDR3 sequences, nearly 4.5% of which show up once; around 20% is in the top ten. Time point denoted: sample taken at primary tumor resection. The material was lung tumor tissue, obtained at surgery. The receptors were gathered from a male donor with early-stage non-small cell lung cancer.

This clonotype was seen at least ten times. The rearrangement uses TRBV7-2 and TRBJ2-3, with D maybe TRBD1 (5 bases). Per the germline V gene, CDR1 is SGHTA and CDR2 is FQGNSA. This CDR3 contains 12 residues. The V end was cut by 3 bases, the J end by 6 bases, with 7 bases between. This CDR3 is CASSFNRDTQYF. The CDR3, as DNA: TGTGCCAGCAGCTTCAACAGGGATACGCAGTATTTT.

This clonotype was seen ten or more times. The genes are TRBV27 and TRBJ1-1, with D unresolved. V lost 1 base and J 1 base, leaving 4 bases between the germline ends. The CDR3 covers 13 residues. CDR1 is MNHEY and CDR2 is SMNVEV in the germline V gene (reference sequence). The CDR3 region has the DNA TGTGCCAGCAGTTTATTCAGGAACACTGAAGCTTTCTTT. Its protein is CASSLFRNTEAFF.

In its sample, this clonotype was seen many times. The chain carries TRBV20-1 and TRBJ1-6; 9 positions agree with TRBD1. The CDR3 has 15 residues. Losses at the gene ends were 3 bases for V and 10 bases for J; bases not matched to a gene: 10. Germline assignment: CDR1 DFQATT and CDR2 SNEGSKA (reference sequence). CDR3 bases: TGCAGTGCTAGGGATGACAGGGGGGGGCAGTCACCCCTCCACTTT. This sequence encodes CSARDDRGGQSPLHF.

This clonotype was recorded at least ten times. V usage is TRBV20-1 and J usage is TRBJ2-3; unclear D gene. The germline gives CDR1 DFQATT, CDR2 SNEGSKA (reference sequence). Trimming left V 3 bases short and J 2 bases short, with 3 bases between. This CDR3 has 11 residues. The CDR3 nucleotides are TGCAGTGCTAGTACCACAGATACGCAGTATTTT. Translation: CSASTTDTQYF.

This clonotype appeared many times. The CDR3 protein is CATSQGWGEKLFF. In DNA form, the CDR3 reads TGTGCCACCAGTCAGGGTTGGGGTGAAAAACTGTTTTTT. The chain joins TRBV24-1 to TRBJ1-4, with D perhaps TRBD1 (5 bases). Per germline, CDR1 KGHDR and CDR2 SFDVKD. CDR3 length equals 13 residues. Trimming left V 6 bases short and J 7 bases short, with 11 bases between.

At least ten counts were recorded for this clonotype. Here the CDR3 reads CASSQDQTGSDGYTF. The DNA for the CDR3 is TGTGCCAGCAGCCAAGACCAGACAGGGAGCGACGGCTACACCTTC. The rearrangement uses TRBV4-2 and TRBJ1-2; 7 bases line up with TRBD1. This CDR3 has 15 residues. The junction had 9 bases not matched to a gene; V was cut back by 0 bases and J by 8 bases. CDR1 is LGHNA and CDR2 is YNFKEQ in the germline V gene.

This clonotype was recorded many times. The chain carries TRBV5-1 and TRBJ2-3; D possibly corresponds to TRBD2 (6 bases). Germline lookup yields CDR1 SGHRS and CDR2 YFSETQ. V dropped 0 bases and J dropped 0 bases, with 14 bases sitting between them. This CDR3 has 17 amino acids. In DNA, the CDR3 is TGCGCCAGCAGCTTGGCCGTGACGGGACTTAGCACAGATACGCAGTATTTT. Amino acids: CASSLAVTGLSTDTQYF.

This clonotype showed up many times. This rearrangement joins TRBV5-1 to TRBJ2-3, with 10 positions matching TRBD2. The germline CDR1 and CDR2 sequences are SGHRS and YFSETQ. This CDR3 is 16 amino acids long. The J segment lost 0 bases and the V segment lost 2 bases, leaving 3 bases of the junction unmatched. CDR3 region: CASSFGLAASTDTQYF. For the CDR3, the DNA is TGCGCCAGCAGCTTTGGACTAGCGGCTAGCACAGATACGCAGTATTTT.

This clonotype was seen a few times. The rearrangement links TRBV19 to TRBJ2-5; D gene unclear. The germline V gene encodes CDR1 LNHDA and CDR2 SQIVND (reference sequence). The CDR3 length is 15 residues. Trimming pared 5 bases from V and 2 bases from J, leaving 15 bases between. The CDR3 protein is CASSVDPAPQETQYF. In nucleotides, the CDR3 is TGTGCCAGTAGTGTGGACCCAGCGCCGCAAGAGACCCAGTACTTC.

This clonotype has at least ten counts. J is TRBJ1-3 and V is TRBV6-5; no definite D call. CDR3 length: 14 residues. Germline lookup yields CDR1 MNHEY and CDR2 SVGAGI. V shed 0 bases and J shed 4 bases, with 7 bases lying between them. DNA for the CDR3: TGTGCCAGCAGTTACTCGAACGGAGGAAACACCATATATTTT. As protein: CASSYSNGGNTIYF.

This clonotype was counted ten times or more. This chain connects TRBV6-6 to TRBJ1-5, with D possibly being TRBD1 (5 bases). The CDR3 extends over 15 amino acids. Trimming left V 5 bases short and J 6 bases short, with 17 bases between. Germline V gene lookup returns CDR1 MNHNY and CDR2 SVGAGI (reference sequence). CDR3 sequence reads: CASSEGKGVAQPQHF. The CDR3 DNA follows: TGTGCCAGCAGTGAGGGGAAGGGAGTGGCTCAGCCCCAGCATTTT.

This clonotype has a count of ten or more. This chain uses TRBV20-1 with TRBJ2-1, with D tentatively TRBD2 (5 bases). This CDR3 region has 15 residues. Germline CDR1 DFQATT, CDR2 SNEGSKA (reference sequence). V lost 2 bases to trimming and J lost 1 base, with 12 bases between them. For the CDR3, the DNA is TGCAGTGCTAGAAGGGCGGGCCTTTCCTACAATGAGCAGTTCTTC. Its translation: CSARRAGLSYNEQFF.

This clonotype has ten or more counts. The CDR3 DNA reads as TGCGCCAGCAGCCAAGGTCCCCTAGGCTACACCTTC. This codes for CASSQGPLGYTF. This chain joins TRBV4-1 and TRBJ1-2, with D uncertain. The length of the CDR3 is 12 residues. The V end was cut by 1 base, the J end by 8 bases, with 8 bases between. CDR1 and CDR2 from the germline V gene are MGHRA and YSYEKL.

At least ten counts were recorded for this clonotype. The rearrangement joins TRBV4-1 to TRBJ2-2, with unresolved D. Trimming shortened V by 1 base and J by 5 bases, and 17 bases separated the two germline ends. The CDR3 runs 17 residues. Germline CDR1 MGHRA, CDR2 YSYEKL. The CDR3 coding sequence is TGCGCCAGCAGCCAAGTCCCCCTCGGAGTTGGGACCGGGGAGCTGTTTTTT. Encoded protein: CASSQVPLGVGTGELFF.

This clonotype was seen many times. Because the CDR3's place on the DNA is in doubt, the DNA is left out and the CDR3 is given as listed by TCRdb. This chain links TRBV13 with TRBJ2-5; the D call in the table, TRBD1, was not verified against the DNA. Counting both end residues, the CDR3 totals 16 amino acids. CDR1 and CDR2 from the germline V gene are PRHDT and FYEKMQ (reference sequence). The CDR3 sequence: CASSSRTGGFLETQYF.

This clonotype occurred many times. The chain couples TRBV29-1 to TRBJ1-2, with D unclear. With 7 bases removed from V and 0 bases from J, the gap between germline ends came to 12 bases. Germline loops: CDR1 SQVTM, CDR2 ANQGSEA. The CDR3 length is 13 residues. As DNA, the CDR3 is TGCAGCGCCCTTAGCCCAGCTAACTATGGCTACACCTTC. Protein: CSALSPANYGYTF.

This clonotype has at least ten counts. V usage is TRBV29-1 and J usage is TRBJ2-5; the D is unclear. The CDR3 has 12 residues. The germline CDR1 and CDR2 sequences are SQVTM and ANQGSEA. Deletions cut 4 bases from V and 1 base from J, with 7 bases between. CDR3 sequence: CSVVRSQETQYF. The CDR3 DNA follows: TGCAGCGTTGTTCGCAGCCAAGAGACCCAGTACTTC.

CDR3 amino acids: CASTADTYEQYF. CDR3 DNA: TGTGCCAGCACAGCTGACACCTACGAGCAGTACTTC. The rearrangement uses TRBV6-2 or TRBV6-3 and TRBJ2-7, with no clear D. The CDR3 is 12 amino acids. V lost 7 bases and J lost 2, with 9 bases in between. Looked up from germline, CDR1 is MNHEY and CDR2 is SVGEGT.

This clonotype was observed many times. The chain carries TRBV15 and TRBJ2-1, with TRBD2 matching over 7 bases. Per the germline V gene, CDR1 is LNHNV and CDR2 is YYDKDF (reference sequence). This CDR3 region has 14 residues. Trimming took 0 bases from V and 10 from J; bases not matched to a gene: 6. The CDR3, as DNA: TGTGCCACCAGCAGAGAGGGAGGGATCGGAGAGCAGTTCTTC. It specifies CATSREGGIGEQFF. Combining the CDR3 with reference TRBV15 and TRBJ2-1 gives the whole variable domain DAMVIQNPRYQVTQFGKPVTLSCSQTLNHNVMYWYQQKSSQAPKLLFHYYDKDFNNEADTPDNFQSRRPNTSFCFLDIRSPGLGDTAMYLCATSREGGIGEQFFGPGTRLTVL.

In its sample, this clonotype was seen many times. The chain has TRBV11-2 and TRBJ2-4; 9 nucleotides agree with TRBD1. The CDR3 loop spans 14 amino acids. V lost 3 bases to trimming and J lost 8 bases; unmatched junction nucleotides: 5. Germline V gene data show CDR1 as SGHAT and CDR2 as FQNNGV. CDR3 sequence (DNA): TGTGCCAGCAGCTTGGAGGACAGGGGATACATTCAGTACTTC. It is translated as CASSLEDRGYIQYF.

Many counts were recorded for this clonotype. The V call is TRBV12-3 or TRBV12-4, the J call TRBJ2-3; no definite D call. V was cut by 2 bases and J by 5 bases, with 5 bases left in between. The CDR3 contains 12 residues. The CDR3: CASSLLGDTQYF. As DNA, the CDR3 is TGTGCCAGCAGTTTATTGGGAGATACGCAGTATTTT.

This clonotype was seen at least ten times. The chain uses TRBV5-1 and TRBJ2-3; a weak D match, TRBD2 (5 bases). CDR1 and CDR2 (germline): SGHRS, YFSETQ. The CDR3 extends over 13 amino acids. V was pared by 2 bases and J by 6 bases, with 10 bases between. The DNA of the CDR3 is TGCGCCAGCAGCTTATCTAGCTTGGATACGCAGTATTTT. It specifies CASSLSSLDTQYF.

This clonotype was counted at least ten times. The V gene is TRBV20-1, the J gene TRBJ2-3; D unresolved. The V end lost 6 bases, the J end lost 0 bases, and 13 bases lay between the germline ends. CDR1 and CDR2 from the germline V gene are DFQATT and SNEGSKA (reference sequence). This CDR3 contains 14 residues. The DNA of the CDR3 is TGCAGTGCGAGGATACTCACTAGCACAGATACGCAGTATTTT. It codes for CSARILTSTDTQYF.

This clonotype occurred many times. CDR3 in amino acids: CSVGGAQGRHEQYF. In DNA, the CDR3 is TGCAGCGTTGGAGGGGCCCAGGGGCGCCACGAGCAGTACTTC. This sequence joins TRBV29-1 and TRBJ2-7, with D possibly being TRBD1 (6 bases). V was trimmed by 4 bases and J by 5 bases, leaving 18 bases between them. The length of the CDR3 is 14 residues. Germline V CDR1 and CDR2: SQVTM, ANQGSEA.